The clone carrying this TCR beta chain has more than one count but fewer than ten. This sample was included in a study of T cells after yellow fever vaccination. TCRdb re-analysed the 5' RACE reads in MiXCR, keeping a single row per CDR3 protein. Here the sample spans 500,000 to 650,000 distinct CDR3 sequences, roughly 13% being singletons. The sequence was obtained from a man younger than 45 who received the YFV17D yellow fever vaccine. This sample comprised PBMCs, obtained on the day of the yellow fever booster vaccination.

CDR3 sequence (DNA): TGCAGTGCGTGGGGCAGTTCCCGAGAGCAGTACTTC. Amino acid sequence: CSAWGSSREQYF. The chain carries TRBV20-1 and TRBJ2-7; a weak D match, TRBD1 (5 bases). Germline V gene sequence: CDR1 DFQATT, CDR2 SNEGSKA (reference sequence). V lost 6 bases, J lost 7 bases, and 16 bases lay in between. The CDR3 has 12 residues.